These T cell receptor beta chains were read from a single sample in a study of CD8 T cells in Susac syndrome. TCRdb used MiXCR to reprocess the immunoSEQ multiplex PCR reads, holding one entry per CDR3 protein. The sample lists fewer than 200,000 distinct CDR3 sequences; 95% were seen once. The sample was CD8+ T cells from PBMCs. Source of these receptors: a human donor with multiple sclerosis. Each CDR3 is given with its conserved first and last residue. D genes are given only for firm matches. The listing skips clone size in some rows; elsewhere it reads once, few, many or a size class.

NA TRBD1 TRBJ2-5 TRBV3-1 TGTGCCAGCACCCCCGGGACAGGGGGCGGGGAGACCCAGTACTTC CASTPGTGGGETQYF
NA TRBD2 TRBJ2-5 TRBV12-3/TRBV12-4 TGTGCCAGCAGTTTAGGACTAGCGTCTGGAGAGACCCAGTACTTC CASSLGLASGETQYF
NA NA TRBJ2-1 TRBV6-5 TGTGCCAGCTTGTCGGGGAGGAATGAGCAGTTCTTC CASLSGRNEQFF
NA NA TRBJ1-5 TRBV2 TGTGCCAGCAGGCCAGGGGAGTTTTATAGCAATCAGCCCCAGCATTTT CASRPGEFYSNQPQHF
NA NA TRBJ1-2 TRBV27 TGTGCCAGCAGTTTAGGCAGGGGCAACTATGGCTACACCTTC CASSLGRGNYGYTF
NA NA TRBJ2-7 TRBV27 TGTGCCAGCAGTCCACCGGGACACCTTAGGGAGCAGTACTTC CASSPPGHLREQYF
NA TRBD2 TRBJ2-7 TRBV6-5 TGTGCCAGCAGTTCCCTCGGACTAGCGGGGGACCCCTACGAGCAGTACTTC CASSSLGLAGDPYEQYF
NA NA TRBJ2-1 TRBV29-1 TGCAGCGTTGCGTCGGGCCACAATGAGCAGTTCTTC CSVASGHNEQFF
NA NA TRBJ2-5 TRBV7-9 TGTGCCAGCAGCGCCCAAGAGACCCAGTACTTC CASSAQETQYF
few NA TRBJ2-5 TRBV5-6 TGTGCCAGCAGCTTGGATGGGGTTGAGACCCAGTACTTC CASSLDGVETQYF
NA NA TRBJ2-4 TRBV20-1 TGCAGTGCTGGTGACCGGGAGAAAGGCATTCAGTACTTC CSAGDREKGIQYF
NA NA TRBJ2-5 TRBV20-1 TGCAGTGCTCATCATCTCCGGGCAGGGAGAGTAGAGACCCAGTACTTC CSAHHLRAGRVETQYF
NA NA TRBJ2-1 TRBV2 TGTGCCAGCAGTCCACCCGAGTGGCAGGGGGGCTACAATGAGCAGTTCTTC CASSPPEWQGGYNEQFF
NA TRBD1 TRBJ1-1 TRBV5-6 TGTGCCAGCACTGCTGGTGAGGACAGGATCCATGCTTTCTTT CASTAGEDRIHAFF
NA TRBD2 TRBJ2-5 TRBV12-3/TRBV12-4 TGTGCCAGCAGTTTCCTAGCGGCCGCGTGGGAGACCCAGTACTTC CASSFLAAAWETQYF
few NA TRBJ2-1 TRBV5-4 TGTGCCAGCAGCGGCCGGGCCAATGAGCAGTTCTTC CASSGRANEQFF
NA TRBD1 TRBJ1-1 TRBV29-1 TGCAGCGTTGACAGGGGACAGACTGAAGCTTTCTTT CSVDRGQTEAFF
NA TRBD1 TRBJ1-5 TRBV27 TGTGCCAGCAGTTTGGGGTTGGCAGGGGGCATCCAGCATTTT CASSLGLAGGIQHF
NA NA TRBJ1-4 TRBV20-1 TGCAGTGCCGATAGTCTTGGGGCAACTAATGAAAAACTGTTTTTT CSADSLGATNEKLFF
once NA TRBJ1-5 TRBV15 TGTGCCACCAGCACCGGGGGGGGCCACAATCAGCCCCAGCATTTT CATSTGGGHNQPQHF
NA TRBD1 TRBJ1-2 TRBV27 TGTGCCAGCAGTGAGGGGGCGCCTGGCTATGGCTACACCTTC CASSEGAPGYGYTF
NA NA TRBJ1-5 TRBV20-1 TGCAGTGCCAAAGCTAGGGGCAGTGCTAGCAATCAGCCCCAGCATTTT CSAKARGSASNQPQHF
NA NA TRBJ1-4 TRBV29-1 TGCAGCGTTATATCGGAAGATGAAAAACTGTTTTTT CSVISEDEKLFF
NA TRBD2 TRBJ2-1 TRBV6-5 TGTGCCAGCAGTATTGGACTAGCGGGAGTGAATGAGCAGTTCTTC CASSIGLAGVNEQFF
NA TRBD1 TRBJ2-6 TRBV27 TGTGCCAGCAGTTCGACAGGGGGTGGCTCTGGGGCCAACGTCCTGACTTTC CASSSTGGGSGANVLTF
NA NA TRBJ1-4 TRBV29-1 TGCAGCGTGGTCGGGGATGAAAAACTGTTTTTT CSVVGDEKLFF
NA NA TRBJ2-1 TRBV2 TGTGCCAGCGCGGGTCGGGAGCAGTTCTTC CASAGREQFF
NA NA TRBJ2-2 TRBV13 TGTGCCAGCAGCTCTCACCCCCGGGGGAGTTACACCGGGGAGCTGTTTTTT CASSSHPRGSYTGELFF
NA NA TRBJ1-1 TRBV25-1 TGTGCCAGCAGTGTACTGTTTGAAGCTTTCTTT CASSVLFEAFF
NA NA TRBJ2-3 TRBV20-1 TGCAGTGCTGTATATCGTATTGTTAGCACAGATACGCAGTATTTT CSAVYRIVSTDTQYF
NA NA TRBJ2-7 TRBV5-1 TGCGCCAGCAGTAAAGGGGTTGAGCAGTACTTC CASSKGVEQYF
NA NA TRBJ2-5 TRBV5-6 TGTGCCAGCAGCTTGGGGGGCGTAGGAGAGACCCAGTACTTC CASSLGGVGETQYF
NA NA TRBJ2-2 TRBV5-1 TGCGCCAGCAGCTTGGCCGGTAGCGTGAACACCGGGGAGCTGTTTTTT CASSLAGSVNTGELFF
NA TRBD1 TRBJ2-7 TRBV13 TGTGCCAGCAGCTACGGTTCGGGACAGGGTGACTACGAGCAGTACTTC CASSYGSGQGDYEQYF
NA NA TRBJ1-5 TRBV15 TGTGCCACCAGCCGGATCCCAGGCAGGGTGAATCAGCCCCAGCATTTT CATSRIPGRVNQPQHF